The rows below give T cell receptor beta chains drawn from one sample of a study of T-cell reconstitution after alpha-beta-depleted transplantation in children. In TCRdb, the PCR reads were re-called with MiXCR into one record per CDR3 protein. Of roughly 180,000 distinct CDR3 sequences listed, more than 9.5% are singletons. Here the sequenced sample was PBMCs, taken before TCRalphabeta/CD19-depleted stem cell transplant. These receptor sequences come from a boy between 2 and 10 years old with acute myeloid leukemia, due to receive a stem cell transplant. CDR3s include the opening cysteine and the closing phenylalanine or tryptophan. The D gene is left open where the match is weak. Only some rows state a clone size, as once, few, many or a class for expanded clones.

clone_size,j_call,d_call,v_call,cdr3_aa,cdr3_nt
many,TRBJ1-2,NA,TRBV20-1,CSATEMGLGQNQYGYTF,TGCAGTGCGACAGAGATGGGACTCGGGCAGAACCAATATGGCTACACCTTC
many,TRBJ2-5,NA,TRBV20-1,CSAPAVASTQYF,TGCAGTGCCCCTGCCGTTGCGAGTACCCAGTACTTC
many,TRBJ2-5,NA,TRBV29-1,CSVRRDSGEETQYF,TGCAGCGTACGACGGGACAGCGGGGAAGAGACCCAGTACTTC
many,TRBJ2-2,NA,TRBV3-1,CASSQAGTGLDGELFF,TGTGCCAGCAGCCAAGCTGGGACTGGCCTCGACGGGGAGCTGTTTTTT
many,TRBJ2-1,NA,TRBV7-2,CASSLAPDQSPYNEQFF,TGTGCCAGCAGCTTAGCCCCCGATCAGAGTCCCTACAATGAGCAGTTCTTC
medium-sized,TRBJ2-5,TRBD2,TRBV5-1,CASSLGTSGGHETQYF,TGCGCCAGCAGCTTGGGGACTAGCGGGGGGCACGAGACCCAGTACTTC
many,TRBJ1-2,TRBD1,TRBV7-9,CASSQTTGEFKNYGYTF,TGTGCCAGCAGTCAAACTACAGGGGAATTTAAAAACTATGGCTACACCTTC
NA,TRBJ1-5,TRBD1,TRBV12-3/TRBV12-4,CASGPRTGYQPQHF,TGTGCCAGCGGCCCCCGGACAGGGTATCAGCCCCAGCATTTT
many,TRBJ1-1,NA,TRBV12-3/TRBV12-4,CASSFWQGPRMNTEAFF,TGTGCCAGCAGTTTTTGGCAGGGTCCCCGAATGAACACTGAAGCTTTCTTT
many,TRBJ1-3,NA,TRBV5-1,CASSLDGEPGNTIYF,TGCGCCAGCAGCCTGGATGGGGAGCCTGGAAACACCATATATTTT
many,TRBJ1-6,NA,TRBV12-3/TRBV12-4,CASSLDPNSPLHF,TGTGCCAGCAGTTTAGATCCAAATTCACCCCTCCACTTT
many,TRBJ2-7,TRBD2,TRBV5-6,CASRASGKAYEQYF,TGTGCCAGCAGGGCTAGCGGGAAAGCCTACGAGCAGTACTTC
NA,TRBJ2-5,NA,TRBV18,CASSPVQGVETQYF,TGTGCCAGCTCACCAGTACAGGGAGTAGAGACCCAGTACTTC
NA,TRBJ1-1,NA,TRBV4-1,CASSLSVCTGSTEAFF,TGCGCCAGCAGCCTATCGGTATGTACAGGGAGCACTGAAGCTTTCTTT
many,TRBJ1-5,TRBD1,TRBV15,CSTSSEWGQGLWSNQPQHF,TGTTCCACCAGCAGTGAGTGGGGACAGGGGTTATGGAGCAATCAGCCCCAGCATTTT
many,TRBJ2-7,NA,TRBV7-8,CASSLADGVWEQYF,TGTGCCAGCAGCTTAGCGGACGGGGTTTGGGAGCAGTACTTC
many,TRBJ2-7,NA,TRBV20-1,CSALTDSYEQYF,TGCAGTGCCCTGACCGACAGCTACGAGCAGTACTTC
many,TRBJ2-2,NA,TRBV7-6,CASSFGGLDTGELFF,TGTGCCAGCAGCTTCGGTGGGCTGGACACCGGGGAGCTGTTTTTT
many,TRBJ2-3,NA,TRBV9,CASSVVGDRSSTDTQYF,TGTGCCAGCAGCGTAGTAGGGGATAGATCTAGCACAGATACGCAGTATTTT
many,TRBJ2-1,NA,TRBV15,CATSSGLIQFF,TGTGCCACCAGCTCAGGACTGATTCAGTTCTTC
many,TRBJ1-1,NA,TRBV20-1,CSARDIGRESTEAFF,TGCAGTGCTAGAGATATAGGACGGGAAAGTACTGAAGCTTTCTTT
medium-sized,TRBJ2-3,NA,TRBV7-9,CASSVRDTQYF,TGTGCCAGCAGCGTGCGGGATACGCAGTATTTT
many,TRBJ2-7,NA,TRBV28,CASSSDYDEQYF,TGTGCCAGCAGTTCGGACTATGACGAGCAGTACTTC
many,TRBJ1-2,NA,TRBV5-1,CASSPAGSGYTF,TGCGCCAGCAGCCCGGCCGGGAGCGGCTACACCTTC
many,TRBJ2-2,TRBD2,TRBV25-1,CASSEFWLAGPNTGELFF,TGTGCCAGCAGTGAATTTTGGCTAGCGGGACCGAACACCGGGGAGCTGTTTTTT
many,TRBJ2-1,NA,TRBV2,CASSEAKGHSRRKGNEQFF,TGTGCCAGCAGTGAGGCGAAGGGACATAGCAGGAGGAAGGGCAATGAGCAGTTCTTC
many,TRBJ1-1,NA,TRBV5-6,CASSSANLNTEAFF,TGTGCCAGCAGCTCGGCAAATCTGAACACTGAAGCTTTCTTT
many,TRBJ1-2,TRBD1,TRBV12-3/TRBV12-4,CASSRDRANYGYTF,TGTGCCAGCAGTCGGGACAGGGCAAACTATGGCTACACCTTC
many,TRBJ2-2,TRBD2,TRBV29-1,CSVVGLADGTGELFF,TGCAGCGTTGTAGGACTAGCGGATGGAACCGGGGAGCTGTTTTTT